These 29 T cell receptor beta chains were all obtained from the same sample, sequenced in a study of persistence of HIV-infected CD4 T cells. Stimulation used around 10 ug/mL lysate from CMV-infected fibroblasts. Sorted nonresponding memory CD4+ T cells were CD40L-negative, CD69-negative, CD45RO-high. No antigens are known for them. The libraries were made with immunoSEQ version 4 in survey mode. Only in-frame clones appear in the TCRdb table, and some are missing; sequencing was by immunoSEQ multiplex PCR. Of approximately 26,000 clones detected, roughly three quarters appear once; the ten largest clones hold 0.65% to 0.85%. Sample: CD4+ T cells sorted from PBMCs after roughly 18-hour stimulation, taken from a patient who received antiretroviral therapy. The source of these receptors is an adult woman with HIV who was CMV-seropositive.

This clone was counted once. V usage is TRBV3-1 (or the pseudogene TRBV3-2) and J usage is TRBJ1-3; maybe TRBD1 (5 bases). The CDR3 extends over 14 amino acids. V was cut by 4 bases and J by 0 bases, with 7 bases left in between. Germline values: CDR1 LGHDT, CDR2 YNNKEL (reference sequence). As DNA, the CDR3 is TGTGCCAGCAGCCCAGGGCTCTCTGGAAACACCATATATTTT. This sequence encodes CASSPGLSGNTIYF.

The genes are TRBV19 and TRBJ2-2; 10 bases are shared with TRBD1. The CDR3 is made up of 14 amino acids. With V trimmed by 8 bases and J by 4 bases, 4 bases remained unmatched. Germline-derived CDR1 and CDR2 are LNHDA and SQIVND (reference sequence). This CDR3 reads CASSDRGVTGELFF. CDR3 DNA sequence: TGTGCCAGTTCGGACAGGGGGGTCACCGGGGAGCTGTTTTTT.

In this sample, this clone turned up once. The J gene is TRBJ1-4, the V gene TRBV30, with D possibly TRBD1 on 5 matching bases. CDR1 and CDR2 from the germline V gene are GTSNPN and SVGIG (reference sequence). The CDR3 loop spans 13 amino acids. V lost 3 bases to trimming and J lost 6 bases, with 11 bases between them. The CDR3 sequence: CAWSSGVHEKLFF. In DNA form, the CDR3 reads TGTGCCTGGAGCTCGGGGGTCCATGAAAAACTGTTTTTT.

This chain uses TRBV19 with TRBJ2-7; 9 nucleotides line up with TRBD1. Unmatched junction bases numbered 8, after V lost 4 bases and J lost 4 bases. CDR1 is LNHDA, CDR2 SQIVND, per germline (reference sequence). The CDR3 is 15 amino acids. CDR3 amino acids: CASSNPGQGKYEQYF. The CDR3, as DNA: TGTGCCAGTAGTAACCCGGGACAGGGTAAATACGAGCAGTACTTC.

This clone was recorded only once. V gene TRBV19 combines with J gene TRBJ1-1; D might be TRBD1 (5 bases). The CDR3 has 15 amino acids. Germline V CDR1 and CDR2: LNHDA, SQIVND (reference sequence). V was trimmed by 4 bases and J by 6 bases, leaving 18 bases between them. Here the CDR3 DNA reads TGTGCCAGTAGTAAGGTGGGGGATGTGAGGCCTGAAGCTTTCTTT. This gives the protein CASSKVGDVRPEAFF.

V and J are TRBV7-2 and TRBJ2-5, with 10 bases that match TRBD1. The CDR3 length is 15 residues. Germline loops: CDR1 SGHTA, CDR2 FQGNSA. The V and J ends lost 3 bases and 4 bases, in that order; junction bases with no gene match: 5. CDR3 DNA: TGTGCCAGCAGCTTGACCGGGACAGGGGTAGAGACCCAGTACTTC. Translated, it gives CASSLTGTGVETQYF.

This clone appeared once. This chain links TRBV7-8 with TRBJ2-6; no reliable D call. Looked up from germline, CDR1 is SGHVS and CDR2 is FQNEAQ. CDR3 size: 15 residues. V gave up 7 bases and J gave up 0 bases, with 10 bases separating them. Here the CDR3 reads CASTLQLSGANVLTF. The DNA of the CDR3 is TGTGCCAGCACCCTCCAGCTCTCTGGGGCCAACGTCCTGACTTTC.

The J gene is TRBJ2-3, the V gene TRBV9; D remains unclear. Germline lookup yields CDR1 SGDLS and CDR2 YYNGEE. CDR3 size: 15 residues. V was shortened by 3 bases and J by 0 bases, with 11 bases between the two germline ends. The CDR3 region has the DNA TGTGCCAGCAGCGCCACGACCGTTAGCACAGATACGCAGTATTTT. Amino acids: CASSATTVSTDTQYF.

The rearrangement uses TRBV6-2 or TRBV6-3 and TRBJ2-6, with 10 bases lining up with TRBD2. Per germline, CDR1 MNHEY and CDR2 SVGEGT. CDR3 length: 17 residues. V gave up 5 bases and J gave up 0 bases; unmatched junction bases: 4. The CDR3 reads CASSRAGGPSGANVLTF. The CDR3 DNA reads TGTGCCAGCAGTAGAGCGGGGGGGCCCTCTGGGGCCAACGTCCTGACTTTC.

In this sample, this clone turned up once. The rearrangement uses TRBV4-1 and TRBJ1-2, with D uncertain. This CDR3 spans 14 amino acids. Trimming pared 4 bases from V and 6 bases from J, leaving 15 bases between. Germline V gene sequence: CDR1 MGHRA, CDR2 YSYEKL. The CDR3 bases are TGCGCCAGCAGCCCCGGTCGCCAAGGAGATGGCTACACCTTC. Translating it yields CASSPGRQGDGYTF.

The CDR3 is CASSFRDRVYEQYF. The CDR3 bases are TGCGCCAGCAGCTTCCGGGACAGGGTGTACGAGCAGTACTTC. The rearrangement uses TRBV5-1 and TRBJ2-7, with TRBD1 matching over 9 bases. Germline trimming cut 2 bases from V and 4 bases from J; bases unmatched to any gene: 4. Germline CDR1 and CDR2: SGHRS and YFSETQ. The CDR3 is 14 residues long.

This chain joins TRBV4-1 and TRBJ1-4; no clear D gene. The CDR3 is 15 amino acids. CDR1 is MGHRA and CDR2 is YSYEKL in the germline V gene. V was cut by 5 bases and J by 5 bases, with 15 bases left in between. This chain's CDR3 is CASSTGRLGNEKLFF. The CDR3 nucleotides read TGCGCCAGCAGCACCGGCCGGCTAGGGAATGAAAAACTGTTTTTT.

The sample holds one count of this clone. The V and J genes are TRBV9 and TRBJ1-1; D remains unclear. Germline V CDR1 and CDR2: SGDLS, YYNGEE. V was pared by 0 bases and J by 4 bases, with 10 bases between. The CDR3 sequence is 14 residues long. The CDR3 here is CASSVVELSTEAFF. The CDR3 nucleotides are TGTGCCAGCAGCGTAGTTGAGCTTAGCACTGAAGCTTTCTTT.

This chain links TRBV5-4 with TRBJ2-2; the match to TRBD1 covers 9 bases. V trimming: 4 bases; J trimming: 1 base; junction bases outside the gene matches: 5. This CDR3 is 16 amino acids long. The germline CDR1 and CDR2 sequences are SGHNT and YYREEE (reference sequence). CDR3 protein: CASSKGQGLNTGELFF. Written as DNA, the CDR3 is TGTGCCAGCAGCAAGGGACAGGGTTTGAACACCGGGGAGCTGTTTTTT.

V gene TRBV5-1 combines with J gene TRBJ2-7, with D unclear. Germline loops: CDR1 SGHRS, CDR2 YFSETQ. V was clipped by 4 bases and J by 2 bases, with 10 bases between them. This CDR3 region has 13 residues. The CDR3 region has the DNA TGCGCCAGCAGCCCCCTCACAGCCTACGAGCAGTACTTC. Protein product: CASSPLTAYEQYF.

The chain couples TRBV6-5 to TRBJ1-3; TRBD1 matches at 7 bases. This CDR3 contains 15 residues. The germline V gene has CDR1 MNHEY and CDR2 SVGAGI. J gave up 2 bases and V 6 bases, and 7 bases lay outside the gene matches. The CDR3 here is CASSLKQGPGNTIYF. CDR3 sequence (DNA): TGTGCCAGCAGCCTTAAACAGGGGCCTGGAAACACCATATATTTT.

The CDR3 nucleotides are TGTGCCAGCAGCTTAGGCCAGGTAGCCTACGAGCAGTACGTC. The encoded protein is CASSLGQVAYEQYV. V and J are TRBV7-8 and TRBJ2-7; D is unclear. Germline CDR1 SGHVS, CDR2 FQNEAQ. The V end was cut by 1 base, the J end by 2 bases, with 9 bases between. The CDR3 contains 14 residues.

The V and J genes are TRBV27 and TRBJ2-7, with TRBD2 as a possible D gene (5 bases). This CDR3 region has 9 residues. Germline CDR1 reads MNHEY; CDR2 reads SMNVEV (reference sequence). CDR3 amino acids: CASTISAGV. The CDR3 nucleotides read TGTGCCAGCACAATCTCTGCGGGCGTC.

This clone has only a few counts. This chain uses TRBV27 with TRBJ2-1; D tentatively reads TRBD1 or TRBD2 (5 bases each). The V end was cut by 6 bases, the J end by 5 bases, with 14 bases between. Germline CDR1 reads MNHEY; CDR2 reads SMNVEV (reference sequence). CDR3 length: 14 residues. CDR3 sequence: CASRVGRHDNEQFF. For the CDR3, the DNA is TGTGCCAGCAGGGTGGGACGGCATGACAATGAGCAGTTCTTC.

The chain joins TRBV4-1 to TRBJ1-5, with a possible D match to TRBD1 (5 bases). The CDR3 runs 16 residues. The germline gives CDR1 MGHRA, CDR2 YSYEKL. Trimming took off 1 base at V and 6 bases at J, with 16 bases between the two ends. DNA for the CDR3: TGCGCCAGCAGCCAAGTTTTACCAGGGATGGGTCAGCCCCAGCATTTT. The encoded protein is CASSQVLPGMGQPQHF.

The chain links TRBV5-1 to TRBJ1-2, with 9 bases lining up with TRBD1. Per germline, CDR1 SGHRS and CDR2 YFSETQ. V lost 1 base, J lost 5 bases, and 3 bases stayed unmatched. CDR3 size: 14 residues. CDR3 in amino acids: CASSLWTGEYGYTF. For the CDR3, the DNA is TGCGCCAGCAGCTTGTGGACAGGGGAATATGGCTACACCTTC.

The chain couples TRBV12-3 or TRBV12-4 to TRBJ1-4, with D unclear. The CDR3 runs 12 residues. V was shortened by 6 bases and J by 6 bases, with 8 bases between the two germline ends. CDR3 DNA: TGTGCCAGCAGCTACTTGGATGAAAAACTGTTTTTT. Translated: CASSYLDEKLFF.

The chain links TRBV30 to TRBJ1-1, with 10 bases fitting TRBD1. The CDR3 totals 15 residues. Germline loops: CDR1 GTSNPN, CDR2 SVGIG (reference sequence). The V segment lost 2 bases and the J segment 4 bases; nucleotides outside the gene matches: 7. As DNA, the CDR3 is TGTGCCTGGAGTAATCCCGGGACAGGGGTCACTGAAGCTTTCTTT. Protein: CAWSNPGTGVTEAFF.

This clone was observed a handful of times. The CDR3 loop is CASSDLREGGSGANVLTF. The CDR3 DNA sequence: TGTGCCAGTAGCGATCTACGGGAAGGCGGCTCTGGGGCCAACGTCCTGACTTTC. This rearrangement joins TRBV19 to TRBJ2-6; a possible D gene is TRBD2 (5 bases). The CDR3 is made up of 18 amino acids. Germline CDR1 LNHDA, CDR2 SQIVND (reference sequence). V lost 6 bases and J lost 0, with 18 bases in between.

This clone occurred once. The chain is built from TRBV5-1 and TRBJ2-3; 7 bases are shared with TRBD1. CDR3 length: 17 amino acids. Per the germline V gene, CDR1 is SGHRS and CDR2 is YFSETQ. The junction had 11 bases not matched to a gene; V was cut back by 2 bases and J by 2 bases. CDR3 sequence: CASSLGGQMGFTDTQYF. The CDR3 DNA reads TGCGCCAGCAGCTTAGGGGGACAGATGGGCTTCACAGATACGCAGTATTTT. Together with reference TRBV5-1 and TRBJ2-3, the CDR3 gives the full variable domain: KAGVTQTPRYLIKTRGQQVTLSCSPISGHRSVSWYQQTPGQGLQFLFEYFSETQRNKGNFPGRFSGRQFSNSRSEMNVSTLELGDSALYLCASSLGGQMGFTDTQYFGPGTRLTVL.

This chain links TRBV10-3 with TRBJ2-6; 7 nucleotides align to TRBD1. With 4 bases clipped from V and 0 bases from J, the junction kept 0 bases outside the gene matches. The CDR3 is 15 residues long. CDR1 ENHRY and CDR2 SYGVKD come from the germline V gene. Here the CDR3 DNA reads TGTGCCATCAGTGGGACAGGCTCTGGGGCCAACGTCCTGACTTTC. Its translation is CAISGTGSGANVLTF.

The CDR3 DNA is TGCGCCAGCAGCCCGAGCCGGGACAGGAATTCACCCCTCCACTTT. Protein product: CASSPSRDRNSPLHF. This chain uses TRBV5-1 with TRBJ1-6, with TRBD1 identical over 8 bases. The CDR3 is made up of 15 amino acids. Germline V gene sequence: CDR1 SGHRS, CDR2 YFSETQ. V lost 4 bases to trimming and J lost 7 bases; unmatched junction nucleotides: 7.

The rearrangement uses TRBV11-2 and TRBJ2-7; D is ambiguous. The V end lost 1 base, the J end lost 0 bases, and 7 bases lay between the germline ends. The CDR3 runs 14 residues. CDR1 is SGHAT and CDR2 is FQNNGV in the germline V gene. The CDR3 reads CASSLAENSYEQYV. In DNA, the CDR3 is TGTGCCAGCAGCTTAGCGGAGAACTCCTACGAGCAGTACGTC.

This sequence joins TRBV5-5 and TRBJ2-2, with D possibly matching TRBD2 (5 bases). The germline CDR1 and CDR2 sequences are SGHKS and YYEKEE (reference sequence). The CDR3 is 15 amino acids. The V gene lost 0 bases and the J gene lost 2 bases, with 8 bases spanning the gap. CDR3 in amino acids: CASSLAPGNTGELFF. CDR3 coding DNA: TGTGCCAGCAGCTTGGCTCCGGGAAACACCGGGGAGCTGTTTTTT. The variable domain in full, with the rest retrieved from reference TRBV5-5 and TRBJ2-2, is DAGVTQSPTHLIKTRGQQVTLRCSPISGHKSVSWYQQVLGQGPQFIFQYYEKEERGRGNFPDRFSARQFPNYSSELNVNALLLGDSALYLCASSLAPGNTGELFFGEGSRLTVL.